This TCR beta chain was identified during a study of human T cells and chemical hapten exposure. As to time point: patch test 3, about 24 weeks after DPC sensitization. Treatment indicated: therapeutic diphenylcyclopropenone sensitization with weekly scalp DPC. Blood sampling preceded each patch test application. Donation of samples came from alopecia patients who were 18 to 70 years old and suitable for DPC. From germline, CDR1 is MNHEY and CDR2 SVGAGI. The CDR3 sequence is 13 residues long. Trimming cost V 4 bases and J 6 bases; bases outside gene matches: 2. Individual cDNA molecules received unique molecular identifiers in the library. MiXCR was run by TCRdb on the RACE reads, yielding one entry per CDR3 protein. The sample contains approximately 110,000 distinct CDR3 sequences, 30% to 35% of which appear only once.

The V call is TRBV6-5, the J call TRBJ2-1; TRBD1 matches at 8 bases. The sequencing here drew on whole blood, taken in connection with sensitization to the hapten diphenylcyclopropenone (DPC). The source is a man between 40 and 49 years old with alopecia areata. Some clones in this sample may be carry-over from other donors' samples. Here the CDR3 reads CASSFGQGNEQFF. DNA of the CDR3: TGTGCCAGCAGTTTCGGACAGGGCAATGAGCAGTTCTTC.